These 10 T cell receptor beta chains originate from one sample sequenced in a study of blood T cell repertoires in COVID-19. Sequencing was performed with immunoSEQ multiplex PCR; in TCRdb, only in-frame clones are kept and a portion is missing. The data contain about 140,000 clones, about 85% of them singletons. Sequenced sample: peripheral blood. The receptors were gathered from a human donor with acute or convalescent COVID-19. The donor label of this sample is uncertain.

The chain joins TRBV28 to TRBJ1-3; 7 nucleotides align to TRBD1. This CDR3 is 13 amino acids long. Germline V gene sequence: CDR1 MDHEN, CDR2 SYDVKM. V trimming: 4 bases; J trimming: 4 bases; junction bases outside the gene matches: 1. The CDR3 nucleotides are TGTGCCAGCAGTTGGGGACAGGGAAACACCATATATTTT. It yields the protein CASSWGQGNTIYF. Supplemented by reference TRBV28 and TRBJ1-3, the full variable domain reads DVKVTQSSRYLVKRTGEKVFLECVQDMDHENMFWYRQDPGLGLRLIYFSYDVKMKEKGDIPEGYSVSREKKERFSLILESASTNQTSMYLCASSWGQGNTIYFGEGSWLTVV.

This clone was found once. This chain uses TRBV9 with TRBJ2-1, with 7 nucleotides matching TRBD1. CDR1 and CDR2 from the germline V gene are SGDLS and YYNGEE. CDR3 size: 16 residues. V lost 0 bases, J lost 5 bases, and 8 bases stayed unmatched. The CDR3 DNA reads TGTGCCAGCAGCGTAGCAGGGGGAGCGGCTAACAATGAGCAGTTCTTC. This translates into CASSVAGGAANNEQFF. The whole variable domain, remainder taken from reference TRBV9 and TRBJ2-1, is DSGVTQTPKHLITATGQRVTLRCSPRSGDLSVYWYQQSLDQGLQFLIQYYNGEERAKGNILERFSAQQFPDLHSELNLSSLELGDSALYFCASSVAGGAANNEQFFGPGTRLTVL.

J is TRBJ1-1 and V is TRBV27, with D maybe TRBD1 (6 bases). Germline CDR1 is MNHEY and CDR2 is SMNVEV (reference sequence). The V end lost 8 bases, the J end lost 8 bases, and 15 bases lay between the germline ends. This CDR3 spans 12 amino acids. In DNA form, the CDR3 reads TGTGCCAGCCATAACAGGGTTGGAGAAGCTTTCTTT. Its protein is CASHNRVGEAFF.

The table lists this clone with a few counts. The chain joins TRBV18 to TRBJ2-7; 10 bases align to TRBD1. CDR1 is KGHSH, CDR2 LQKENI, per germline. After removal of 3 bases from V and 2 bases from J, the junction contained 19 bases not matched to a gene. The CDR3 contains 20 residues. The CDR3 sequence: CASSPQSGTGVVGPPYEQYF. The DNA for the CDR3 is TGTGCCAGCTCACCTCAGAGCGGGACAGGGGTGGTGGGCCCGCCCTACGAGCAGTACTTC.

The chain links TRBV30 to TRBJ1-2, with TRBD1 identical over 9 bases. Germline loops: CDR1 GTSNPN, CDR2 SVGIG (reference sequence). The CDR3 consists of 17 residues. V dropped 1 base and J dropped 4; count of bases not matched to a gene: 13. The CDR3 bases are TGTGCCTGGAGTGGGAGGGACAGGGAGCTTGGGTCCTATGGCTACACCTTC. It codes for CAWSGRDRELGSYGYTF.

The gene calls are TRBV11-2 and TRBJ1-6, with unresolved D. Germline values: CDR1 SGHAT, CDR2 FQNNGV. V lost 5 bases and J 5 bases, leaving 7 bases between the germline ends. The CDR3 consists of 13 residues. The DNA for the CDR3 is TGTGCCAGCAGCCTAAAGAATAATTCACCCCTCCACTTT. Protein product: CASSLKNNSPLHF.

V gene TRBV10-3 combines with J gene TRBJ1-3; D remains ambiguous. The CDR3 loop spans 14 amino acids. With 7 bases removed from V and 0 bases from J, the gap between germline ends came to 10 bases. Germline V lookup: CDR1 ENHRY, CDR2 SYGVKD. For the CDR3, the DNA is TGTGCCATCACCCCCGACATCTCTGGAAACACCATATATTTT. This gives the protein CAITPDISGNTIYF.

V usage is TRBV19 and J usage is TRBJ2-1, with D maybe TRBD2 (6 bases). The CDR3 has 14 residues. Per the germline V gene, CDR1 is LNHDA and CDR2 is SQIVND (reference sequence). V was pared by 3 bases and J by 3 bases, with 9 bases between. For the CDR3, the DNA is TGTGCCAGTAGTATCCCGGGACTCTACAATGAGCAGTTCTTC. As protein: CASSIPGLYNEQFF.

The V call is TRBV7-6, the J call TRBJ2-7; TRBD1 aligns across 7 bases. The CDR3 covers 15 residues. CDR1 is SGHVS, CDR2 FNYEAQ, per germline. The trim removed 1 base at V and 2 bases at J, leaving 5 bases unmatched. CDR3 residues: CASSLVSGTAYEQYF. The CDR3 DNA reads TGTGCCAGCAGCTTAGTGTCCGGGACAGCCTACGAGCAGTACTTC.

The rearrangement joins TRBV5-8 to TRBJ2-3; 7 bases map to TRBD2. The CDR3 has 15 residues. Germline V gene sequence: CDR1 SGHTS, CDR2 YDEGEE. Trimming cost V 4 bases and J 7 bases; bases outside gene matches: 12. The CDR3, as DNA: TGTGCCAGCAGCCCCGGAGCTAGCGGCCGTAATACGCAGTATTTT. As protein: CASSPGASGRNTQYF.